This T cell receptor beta chain was sequenced during a study of siplizumab effects on memory and regulatory T cells. General study results and limits: Naive T cells seemed more diverse than memory cells; they also seemed major alloresponse contributors. No assignable naive or memory phenotype existed for roughly 80-96% of proliferating CD4+ or CD8+ clones.

Method: immunoSEQ multiplex PCR; TCRdb's copy keeps in-frame clones and lacks some. The table lists around 110,000 clones, 94% of them singletons, with about 1.8% in the top ten. Germline V gene lookup returns CDR1 SGHDT and CDR2 YYEEEE. The CDR3 runs to 11 residues. Trimming removed 0 bases from V and 4 bases from J, with 2 bases in between. About this clone: The antigen is unknown.

Input material: non-Treg CD4+ T cells sorted from blood. The genes are TRBV5-6 and TRBJ2-7; D remains unclear. This TCR came from a human donor in good health. This CDR3 reads CASSLGYEQYF. The CDR3 nucleotides are TGTGCCAGCAGCTTGGGGTACGAGCAGTACTTC.